This entry lists 26 T cell receptor beta chains sequenced from one sample in a study of shared clonotypes between healthy human individuals. CD45RO-negative, CCR7-selected cells formed the naive CD8 fraction, which excluded terminally differentiated effector memory CD45RA+ cells. Profiling relied on immunoSEQ multiplex PCR, and the TCRdb table lists in-frame clones only, not all of them. The sample shows 2 million to 2.5 million clones, approximately 94% of them seen only once. The sequenced material came from naive CD8+ T cells from PBMCs. These receptors were collected from a young man in good health. Some clones in this sample may be carry-over from other donors' samples.

V is TRBV7-9 and J is TRBJ2-1; 10 positions agree with TRBD2. V lost 2 bases and J lost 6; bases outside the gene matches: 7. The CDR3 runs 16 residues. Germline assignment: CDR1 SEHNR and CDR2 FQNEAQ (reference sequence). CDR3 coding DNA: TGTGCCAGCAGCTTAAGAGGGCTAGCGGGAGCCAATGAGCAGTTCTTC. This codes for CASSLRGLAGANEQFF.

As for this clone: The sample holds other DNA sequences that translate to the same CDR3. This chain links TRBV6-5 with TRBJ2-2; D not resolved. The V gene's germline CDR1 is MNHEY and CDR2 SVGAGI. Trimming took off 3 bases at V and 4 bases at J, with 6 bases between the two ends. CDR3 size: 13 residues. CDR3 sequence (DNA): TGTGCCAGCAGTTATCGGGTCACCGGGGAGCTGTTTTTT. As protein: CASSYRVTGELFF.

This clone has just a few counts. Different DNA sequences within this sample yield the same CDR3. The chain has TRBV7-9 and TRBJ2-7; TRBD1 matches at 7 bases. The CDR3 is made up of 14 amino acids. CDR1 and CDR2 (germline): SEHNR, FQNEAQ (reference sequence). With 5 bases clipped from V and 0 bases from J, the junction kept 4 bases outside the gene matches. CDR3 DNA: TGTGCCAGCAGCCGTCGGGACAGCTCCTACGAGCAGTACTTC. Amino acid sequence: CASSRRDSSYEQYF.

The chain combines TRBV9 with TRBJ1-3; a weak D match, TRBD1 (5 bases). The CDR3 totals 16 residues. Germline CDR1 reads SGDLS; CDR2 reads YYNGEE. The ends were cut back, 4 bases at V and 2 bases at J, with 16 bases in the middle. CDR3 sequence reads: CASSPGRGTTGNTIYF. The CDR3 DNA sequence: TGTGCCAGCAGCCCCGGTCGTGGGACTACTGGAAACACCATATATTTT.

This chain connects TRBV6-1 to TRBJ2-7, with 7 bases aligning to TRBD1. The germline gives CDR1 MNHNS, CDR2 SASEGT. With V trimmed by 6 bases and J by 3 bases, 11 bases remained unmatched. The CDR3 is made up of 15 amino acids. The DNA for the CDR3 is TGTGCCAGCAGCCTCACAGGGGACCTATTCTACGAGCAGTACTTC. It codes for CASSLTGDLFYEQYF.

The V gene is TRBV4-1, the J gene TRBJ2-3; weak D call: TRBD2 (5 bases). Trimming removed 5 bases from V and 4 bases from J, with 10 bases in between. The germline gives CDR1 MGHRA, CDR2 YSYEKL. This CDR3 has 13 amino acids. In DNA form, the CDR3 reads TGCGCCAGCAGCGGAGGAGCGGCAGATACGCAGTATTTT. Translated: CASSGGAADTQYF.

This clone was counted only a few times. V is TRBV7-9 and J is TRBJ1-5, with a weak D call TRBD1 (5 bases). CDR3 length equals 13 residues. The germline gives CDR1 SEHNR, CDR2 FQNEAQ (reference sequence). The V end lost 7 bases, the J end lost 8 bases, and 15 bases lay between the germline ends. The CDR3 here is CASTQSGGKPQHF. Here the CDR3 DNA reads TGTGCCAGCACCCAATCCGGGGGGAAGCCCCAGCATTTT.

This chain joins TRBV30 and TRBJ1-2; D is possibly TRBD1 (5 bases). Looked up from germline, CDR1 is GTSNPN and CDR2 is SVGIG (reference sequence). The CDR3 runs to 14 residues. Trimming took off 3 bases at V and 8 bases at J, with 19 bases between the two ends. The CDR3 DNA reads as TGTGCCTGGAGCGTGACCATAGTAGGGGACGGCTACACCTTC. It encodes CAWSVTIVGDGYTF.

This rearrangement joins TRBV28 to TRBJ2-1; D is unresolved. CDR1 is MDHEN and CDR2 is SYDVKM in the germline V gene. Trimming took off 1 base at V and 6 bases at J, with 10 bases between the two ends. This CDR3 has 14 residues. The CDR3 bases are TGTGCCAGCAGTTTATTATCCGTACCCAATGAGCAGTTCTTC. It encodes CASSLLSVPNEQFF.

The chain joins TRBV9 to TRBJ1-1, with a possible D match to TRBD1 (5 bases). CDR1 and CDR2 from the germline V gene are SGDLS and YYNGEE. The germline V and J ends were trimmed by 2 bases and 4 bases, with 18 bases remaining between them. The CDR3 is made up of 16 amino acids. Here the CDR3 reads CASSVGATTRGTEAFF. CDR3 DNA: TGTGCCAGCAGCGTCGGGGCTACCACAAGGGGCACTGAAGCTTTCTTT.

This chain joins TRBV18 and TRBJ1-3; no clear D gene. CDR1 is KGHSH and CDR2 is LQKENI in the germline V gene. V was pared by 2 bases and J by 2 bases, with 7 bases between. CDR3 length equals 14 residues. The CDR3 bases are TGTGCCAGCTCACCAGGCAGGACTGGAAACACCATATATTTT. It is translated as CASSPGRTGNTIYF.

The V gene is TRBV28, the J gene TRBJ1-5, with D hard to call. CDR3 length: 15 amino acids. Germline loops: CDR1 MDHEN, CDR2 SYDVKM. V lost 0 bases, J lost 7 bases, and 13 bases lay in between. The CDR3 sequence is CASSLWGSVGQPQHF. DNA for the CDR3: TGTGCCAGCAGTTTATGGGGGTCAGTAGGACAGCCCCAGCATTTT.

V and J are TRBV27 and TRBJ2-7; D unclear. Germline lookup yields CDR1 MNHEY and CDR2 SMNVEV (reference sequence). The CDR3 consists of 16 residues. V was shortened by 6 bases and J by 6 bases, with 24 bases between the two germline ends. As DNA, the CDR3 is TGTGCCAGCAGCTACTCGGTAGGGAATCTGATTGGCGAGCAGTACTTC. Residues: CASSYSVGNLIGEQYF.

Written as DNA, the CDR3 is TGTGCCAGCAGCTTAGCAGGGGGTAGCAACGAGCAGTACTTC. Translation: CASSLAGGSNEQYF. V gene TRBV7-8 combines with J gene TRBJ2-7; possible D gene TRBD1, 6 bases. Looked up from germline, CDR1 is SGHVS and CDR2 is FQNEAQ. The CDR3 is made up of 14 amino acids. V lost 0 bases and J 5 bases, leaving 11 bases between the germline ends.

This chain connects TRBV27 to TRBJ2-1, with 8 bases aligning to TRBD2. V dropped 5 bases and J dropped 1; count of bases not matched to a gene: 22. CDR3 length: 21 amino acids. Germline V gene lookup returns CDR1 MNHEY and CDR2 SMNVEV (reference sequence). Written as DNA, the CDR3 is TGTGCCAGCAGTCTAGGCCCTCAAGCGGGAGTAATCGTCGGGTCCTACAATGAGCAGTTCTTC. Residues: CASSLGPQAGVIVGSYNEQFF.

The chain recombines TRBV19 with TRBJ1-2; 9 bases are a match to TRBD1. J lost 0 bases, V lost 5 bases, and 10 bases had no gene match. Germline V lookup: CDR1 LNHDA, CDR2 SQIVND (reference sequence). The CDR3 extends over 17 amino acids. The CDR3 nucleotides are TGTGCCAGTAGTCGCACCGAGGGACAGGGACCTAACTATGGCTACACCTTC. Translated: CASSRTEGQGPNYGYTF.

Remarks on this clone: Other nucleotide sequences in the sample specify the same CDR3. J is TRBJ2-7 and V is TRBV28; D is undetermined. The germline gives CDR1 MDHEN, CDR2 SYDVKM. V lost 6 bases to trimming and J lost 3 bases, with 9 bases between them. The CDR3 length is 12 residues. CDR3: CASRGWGYEQYF. The CDR3 DNA is TGTGCCAGCAGAGGTTGGGGCTACGAGCAGTACTTC.

This clone was seen a few times. This chain joins TRBV7-9 and TRBJ2-7; 7 positions agree with TRBD2. The CDR3 contains 15 residues. V lost 4 bases and J lost 5; bases outside the gene matches: 11. Germline-derived CDR1 and CDR2 are SEHNR and FQNEAQ (reference sequence). The CDR3 DNA sequence: TGTGCCAGCAGCTCGCAAAAAGCGGGAAACCACGAGCAGTACTTC. This encodes CASSSQKAGNHEQYF. The full variable domain, with the rest looked up from reference TRBV7-9 and TRBJ2-7, is DTGVSQNPRHKITKRGQNVTFRCDPISEHNRLYWYRQTLGQGPEFLTYFQNEAQLEKSRLLSDRFSAERPKGSFSTLEIQRTEQGDSAMYLCASSSQKAGNHEQYFGPGTRLTVT.

The rearrangement links TRBV7-8 to TRBJ1-4; no clear D. V lost 1 base, J lost 8 bases, and 11 bases lay in between. CDR1 is SGHVS, CDR2 FQNEAQ, per germline. CDR3 length: 14 amino acids. CDR3 sequence: CASSLGLVKEKLFF. CDR3 nucleotides: TGTGCCAGCAGCTTAGGGCTGGTAAAGGAAAAACTGTTTTTT.

V is TRBV4-1 and J is TRBJ2-2, with 9 bases that match TRBD2. J lost 4 bases, V lost 8 bases, and 2 bases had no gene match. Germline V gene sequence: CDR1 MGHRA, CDR2 YSYEKL. The CDR3 has 13 residues. In DNA, the CDR3 is TGCGCCAGCCAAGCGGGAGGCACCGGGGAGCTGTTTTTT. Translating gives CASQAGGTGELFF.

This chain joins TRBV5-6 and TRBJ2-7; D unresolved. Trimming shortened V by 1 base and J by 1 base, and 6 bases separated the two germline ends. This CDR3 region has 13 residues. Germline CDR1 and CDR2: SGHDT and YYEEEE. CDR3 loop: CASSLFGSYEQYF. CDR3 DNA sequence: TGTGCCAGCAGCTTGTTTGGGTCCTACGAGCAGTACTTC.

This rearrangement joins TRBV7-9 to TRBJ2-7, with D perhaps TRBD1 (6 bases). This CDR3 has 14 residues. Germline V CDR1 and CDR2: SEHNR, FQNEAQ (reference sequence). V was pared by 5 bases and J by 4 bases, with 15 bases between. For the CDR3, the DNA is TGTGCCAGCAGCAATAGGACAGCCCAATACGAGCAGTACTTC. It translates to CASSNRTAQYEQYF.

The rearrangement uses TRBV14 and TRBJ2-5; D perhaps matches TRBD2 (5 bases). Trimming took off 2 bases at V and 4 bases at J, with 14 bases between the two ends. The CDR3 is made up of 15 amino acids. Germline CDR1 reads SGHDN; CDR2 reads FVKESK. In DNA form, the CDR3 reads TGTGCCAGCAGCCAAACCCGGGGAGTTGGAGAGACCCAGTACTTC. It specifies CASSQTRGVGETQYF.

The gene calls are TRBV6-5 and TRBJ1-3; D not resolved. Per the germline V gene, CDR1 is MNHEY and CDR2 is SVGAGI. The CDR3 spans 13 residues. The CDR3 loop is CGTSGLSGNTIYF. The DNA for the CDR3 is TGTGGGACTTCGGGTCTCTCTGGAAACACCATATATTTT.

This clone has only a few counts. The J gene is TRBJ1-1, the V gene TRBV30, with D hard to call. The CDR3 contains 15 residues. Trimming left V 3 bases short and J 0 bases short, with 14 bases between. Germline CDR1 GTSNPN, CDR2 SVGIG (reference sequence). CDR3 protein: CAWSLRIIMNTEAFF. The CDR3 DNA sequence: TGTGCCTGGAGCTTACGTATTATCATGAACACTGAAGCTTTCTTT.

The CDR3 is CASSEAMTLGQLGSGYTF. CDR3 bases: TGTGCCAGCAGTGAAGCGATGACTCTGGGACAGCTGGGTTCTGGCTACACCTTC. The chain joins TRBV6-1 to TRBJ1-2, with 7 positions matching TRBD1. Per the germline V gene, CDR1 is MNHNS and CDR2 is SASEGT. The length of the CDR3 is 18 residues. The ends lost 0 bases at V and 7 bases at J; junction bases unmatched: 17.